This is a list of T cell receptor beta chains from one sample in a study of regulatory T cells in long-lasting Graves disease. TCRdb processed the multiplex PCR reads anew with MiXCR; each CDR3 protein has one entry. There are some 450,000 distinct CDR3 sequences in the sample; about a sixth occur only once, and around 11% lies in the top ten. These data also formed part of another study, on T cells in Graves' hyperthyroidism and ophthalmopathy.

This material consisted of peripheral blood mononuclear cells (PBMCs), taken at new diagnosis, from a patient treated with antithyroid drugs. The receptors here all came from a woman aged 25 to 45 with Graves disease. The CDR3 runs from the conserved cysteine through the conserved F or W. The D gene is left open where the match is weak. Clone size appears in some rows only: once, few, many, or a class for an expanded clone.

d_call	clone_size	j_call	v_call	cdr3_nt	cdr3_aa
TRBD1	few	TRBJ2-7	TRBV4-3	TGCGCCAGCAGCCTAGGTAGGGACAGCACCTACGAGCAGTACTTC	CASSLGRDSTYEQYF
-	few	TRBJ1-6	TRBV30	TGTGCCTGGAGTGGGGAAGGGTCTAACTCACCCCTCCACTTT	CAWSGEGSNSPLHF
TRBD2	many	TRBJ2-1	TRBV28	TGTGCCAGCACAACTGTTAGCGGGAAGACAACCTACAATGAGCAGTTCTTC	CASTTVSGKTTYNEQFF
TRBD2	many	TRBJ2-1	TRBV11-3	TGTGCCAGCAGCTCGCTAGCGGGAGACAATGAGCAGTTCTTC	CASSSLAGDNEQFF
-	many	TRBJ1-4	TRBV4-2	TGTGCCAGCAGCCGGCAAGTTCAGGGGTTGAATGAAAAACTGTTTTTT	CASSRQVQGLNEKLFF
TRBD1	many	TRBJ1-1	TRBV24-1	TGTGCCACCAGTGATTCAACCTGGACAGGGGCGCTTAACACTGAAGCTTTCTTT	CATSDSTWTGALNTEAFF
TRBD1	-	TRBJ1-2	TRBV30	TGTGCCTGGAGTGCCTACATACCTCTCCGGGGACAGGGTTGGGATGGCTACACCTTC	CAWSAYIPLRGQGWDGYTF
-	many	TRBJ2-3	TRBV20-1	TGCAGTGCTAGCCTCATCCTAGTGAGGGGAACAGATACGCAGTATTTT	CSASLILVRGTDTQYF
TRBD1	many	TRBJ2-5	TRBV2	TGTGCCAGCAGGACGGGGACAGGTGAAGAGACCCAGTACTTC	CASRTGTGEETQYF
-	once	TRBJ2-1	TRBV20-1	TGCAGTGCTTTCGGGCCCAGAGGCTCCTACAATGAGCAGTTCTTC	CSAFGPRGSYNEQFF
TRBD2	many	TRBJ2-1	TRBV20-1	TGCAGTGCCCCCGAGCGGGAGTGGGATGAGCAGTTCTTC	CSAPEREWDEQFF
-	many	TRBJ1-2	TRBV7-2	TGTGCCAGCAGCTTAGTCGTAGGGGGCTATGGCTACACCTTC	CASSLVVGGYGYTF
TRBD1	-	TRBJ2-7	TRBV3-1	TGTGCCAGCAGCCCCCAGCCGGGGACAGGCACCTACGAGCAGTACTTC	CASSPQPGTGTYEQYF
-	few	TRBJ1-1	TRBV13	TGTGCCAGCAGCTTTGGAGCCGAACAGAACACTGAAGCTTTCTTT	CASSFGAEQNTEAFF
TRBD1	many	TRBJ2-2	TRBV15	TGTGCCACCAGCAGGTCGAGGGACAGGGCGGTCACCGGGGAGCTGTTTTTT	CATSRSRDRAVTGELFF
TRBD2	few	TRBJ2-5	TRBV4-1	TGCGCCAGCAGCCAAACGGGACTAGGGAACCAAGAGACCCAGTACTTC	CASSQTGLGNQETQYF
-	many	TRBJ2-7	TRBV5-8	TGTGCCAGCAGGGGACCAGGAGGGTACGAGCAGTACTTC	CASRGPGGYEQYF
-	many	TRBJ1-2	TRBV11-2	TGTGCCAGCAGCTTAACGGGCGAATTCCATGGCTCGGACTTC	CASSLTGEFHGSDF
-	few	TRBJ2-7	TRBV7-9	TGTGCCAGCAGGTCAGACATCGTGCCCTCCTACGAGCAGTACTTC	CASRSDIVPSYEQYF
-	many	TRBJ2-7	TRBV6-2/TRBV6-3	TGTGCCAGCAGTTACTTCTCCGAGCAGTACTTC	CASSYFSEQYF
TRBD1	-	TRBJ2-2	TRBV6-1	TGTGCCAGCACCGAGAGGGACAGGGAAGGGACCGGGGAGCTGTTTTTT	CASTERDREGTGELFF
TRBD1	many	TRBJ2-7	TRBV20-1	TGCAGTGCTAGAGATCGCGGACAGGGGGCCGAGCAGTACTTC	CSARDRGQGAEQYF
TRBD2	-	TRBJ2-1	TRBV6-2/TRBV6-3	TGTGCCAGCAGTTACACATATATCACTAGCGGGATGTACAATGAGCAGTTCTTC	CASSYTYITSGMYNEQFF